These T cell receptor beta chains were read from a single sample in a study of T-cell reconstitution after alpha-beta-depleted transplantation in children. TCRdb recomputed calls from the PCR reads with MiXCR, one row per CDR3 protein. The repertoire includes about 210,000 distinct CDR3 sequences, approximately 15% of them detected once, and approximately 40% sits in the top ten. The input for sequencing was PBMCs, mostly from graft donor cells, taken 360 days after TCRalphabeta/CD19-depleted stem cell transplant. The receptors derive from a male patient between 2 and 10 years old who had a stem cell transplant for acute lymphoblastic leukemia, so the T cells may come from the graft donor. Each CDR3 is given with its conserved first and last residue. The D gene is left open where the match is weak. Part of the rows lack a size; the others show once, few, many or a class for expanded clones.

v_gene	abundance	d_gene	j_gene	CDR3aa	CDR3nt
TRBV29-1	few	TRBD1	TRBJ2-2	CSAHRGTNTGELFF	TGCAGCGCTCACAGGGGCACGAACACCGGGGAGCTGTTTTTT
TRBV5-6	few	TRBD2	TRBJ2-1	CASSLGRGGPYNEQFF	TGTGCCAGCAGCTTGGGGCGGGGGGGCCCCTACAATGAGCAGTTCTTC
TRBV7-6	NA	NA	TRBJ2-7	CASSLDRGSEQYF	TGTGCCAGCAGCTTAGATCGGGGATCCGAGCAGTACTTC
TRBV10-3	few	NA	TRBJ1-5	CAISETETVSNQPQHF	TGTGCCATCAGTGAGACAGAGACCGTGAGCAATCAGCCCCAGCATTTT
TRBV19	few	TRBD1	TRBJ2-1	CASSKSTGGWNEQFF	TGTGCCAGTAGTAAAAGTACAGGGGGCTGGAATGAGCAGTTCTTC
TRBV5-1	NA	NA	TRBJ1-2	CASSPARGSNYGYTF	TGCGCCAGCAGCCCGGCCCGAGGGTCTAACTATGGCTACACCTTC
TRBV5-6	few	NA	TRBJ1-6	CASSPSGSPLHF	TGTGCCAGCAGCCCGAGCGGGTCACCCCTCCACTTT
TRBV2	few	TRBD2	TRBJ2-7	CASSVAGTYYEQYF	TGTGCCAGCAGTGTAGCGGGGACCTACTACGAGCAGTACTTC
TRBV25-1	few	NA	TRBJ1-1	CASSAERLGTEAFF	TGTGCCAGCAGTGCGGAACGACTGGGGACTGAAGCTTTCTTT
TRBV5-5	few	TRBD2	TRBJ2-1	CASSQLAGGANEQFF	TGTGCCAGCAGCCAACTAGCGGGGGGGGCGAATGAGCAGTTCTTC
TRBV27	NA	TRBD1	TRBJ2-7	CASARGTGSYEQYF	TGTGCCAGCGCGCGGGGGACAGGGTCCTACGAGCAGTACTTC
TRBV5-6	NA	NA	TRBJ2-3	CASSLGVWTDTQYF	TGTGCCAGCAGCTTAGGGGTGTGGACAGATACGCAGTATTTT
TRBV5-5	few	NA	TRBJ2-1	CASSLLVLGEQFF	TGTGCCAGCAGCTTGTTAGTGTTGGGTGAGCAGTTCTTC
TRBV2	few	TRBD2	TRBJ2-7	CASSEYSTGGRYEQYF	TGTGCCAGCAGTGAATATTCTACGGGAGGGCGCTACGAGCAGTACTTC
TRBV29-1	many	NA	TRBJ2-1	CSVERPPSSYNEQFF	TGCAGCGTTGAAAGGCCCCCCAGCTCCTACAATGAGCAGTTCTTC
TRBV12-3/TRBV12-4	NA	NA	TRBJ1-2	CASSLAQDSGANYGYTF	TGTGCCAGCAGTTTAGCGCAGGATTCCGGAGCTAACTATGGCTACACCTTC
TRBV6-5	NA	TRBD1	TRBJ1-4	CATRTGIEKLFF	TGTGCCACCAGGACAGGGATCGAAAAACTGTTTTTT
TRBV5-1	few	NA	TRBJ2-3	CASGASPSTDTQYF	TGCGCCAGCGGGGCTAGCCCGAGCACAGATACGCAGTATTTT
TRBV4-2	once	NA	TRBJ1-2	CASSQPTWSPDGYTF	TGTGCCAGCAGCCAACCGACCTGGTCCCCAGATGGCTACACCTTC
TRBV19	few	NA	TRBJ2-1	CASSQTSNEQFF	TGTGCCAGTAGTCAAACCAGTAATGAGCAGTTCTTC
TRBV10-3	many	NA	TRBJ1-1	CAISPRVMNTEAFF	TGTGCCATCAGCCCGCGAGTCATGAACACTGAAGCTTTCTTT
TRBV12-3/TRBV12-4	few	NA	TRBJ2-1	CASSFTAQTPYNEQFF	TGTGCCAGCAGTTTTACAGCCCAGACCCCCTACAATGAGCAGTTCTTC
TRBV9	NA	TRBD1	TRBJ2-5	CASSVALRDSQETQYF	TGTGCCAGCAGCGTAGCTCTCCGGGACAGCCAAGAGACCCAGTACTTC
TRBV7-2	many	NA	TRBJ2-5	CASSARAGSQETQYF	TGTGCCAGCAGCGCTCGGGCGGGATCCCAAGAGACCCAGTACTTC
TRBV12-3/TRBV12-4	few	TRBD1	TRBJ2-2	CASRQRRGPGELFF	TGTGCCAGCAGACAAAGAAGGGGGCCCGGGGAGCTGTTTTTT
TRBV18	NA	TRBD1	TRBJ2-1	CASSPPEGASEQFF	TGTGCCAGCTCACCACCCGAGGGGGCGTCCGAGCAGTTCTTC
TRBV7-9	NA	NA	TRBJ1-5	CASSLGGDAGQPQHF	TGTGCCAGCAGCTTAGGGGGCGACGCCGGCCAGCCCCAGCATTTT
TRBV11-3	few	NA	TRBJ1-1	CASSSHPGAGTEAFF	TGTGCCAGCAGCTCCCATCCGGGGGCGGGGACTGAAGCTTTCTTT
TRBV5-6	NA	NA	TRBJ1-3	CASSAQARSGNTIYF	TGTGCCAGTAGCGCCCAAGCTCGGTCTGGAAACACCATATATTTT
TRBV7-2	few	TRBD1	TRBJ1-4	CASSLDRGGLNEKLFF	TGTGCCAGCAGCTTAGACAGGGGCGGGCTCAATGAAAAACTGTTTTTT
TRBV5-1	NA	TRBD1	TRBJ2-1	CASSLEPRDRGNEQFF	TGCGCCAGCAGCTTGGAGCCCCGGGACAGAGGAAATGAGCAGTTCTTC
TRBV12-3/TRBV12-4	NA	TRBD2	TRBJ2-2	CASSFVSGVPNTGELFF	TGTGCCAGCAGTTTTGTTAGCGGGGTACCGAACACCGGGGAGCTGTTTTTT
TRBV20-1	NA	TRBD1	TRBJ1-5	CSARDPWTGGQPQHF	TGCAGTGCTAGAGATCCCTGGACAGGGGGGCAGCCCCAGCATTTT
TRBV2	NA	NA	TRBJ2-1	CASSSLLEEVSF	TGTGCCAGCAGTTCCCTTCTGGAGGAGGTCTCCTTC
TRBV9	few	NA	TRBJ1-2	CASSVGGAFGYTF	TGTGCCAGCAGCGTAGGTGGGGCGTTTGGCTACACCTTC
TRBV5-1	NA	NA	TRBJ2-6	CASSLGTVNLGANVLTF	TGCGCCAGCAGCTTGGGGACAGTTAACCTCGGGGCCAACGTCCTGACTTTC
TRBV3-1	many	NA	TRBJ1-6	CASSQGEGALHF	TGTGCCAGCAGCCAAGGGGAGGGGGCCCTCCACTTT